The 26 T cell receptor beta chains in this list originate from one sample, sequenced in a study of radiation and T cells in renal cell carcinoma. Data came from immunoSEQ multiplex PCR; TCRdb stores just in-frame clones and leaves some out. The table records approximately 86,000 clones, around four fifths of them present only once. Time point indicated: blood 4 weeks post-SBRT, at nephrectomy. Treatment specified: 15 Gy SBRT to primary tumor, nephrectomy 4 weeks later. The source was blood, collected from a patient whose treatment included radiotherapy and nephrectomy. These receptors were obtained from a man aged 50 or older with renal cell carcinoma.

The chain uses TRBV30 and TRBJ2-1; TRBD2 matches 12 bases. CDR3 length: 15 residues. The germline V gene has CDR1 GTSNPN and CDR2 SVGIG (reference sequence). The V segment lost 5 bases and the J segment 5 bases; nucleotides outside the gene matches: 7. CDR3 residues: CAWAHGLAGNNEQFF. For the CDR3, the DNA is TGTGCCTGGGCACACGGACTAGCGGGGAACAATGAGCAGTTCTTC.

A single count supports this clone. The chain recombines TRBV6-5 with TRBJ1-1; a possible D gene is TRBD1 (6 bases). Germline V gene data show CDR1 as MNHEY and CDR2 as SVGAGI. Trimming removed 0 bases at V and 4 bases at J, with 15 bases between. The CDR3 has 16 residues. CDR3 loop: CASSYSGGGGGTEAFF. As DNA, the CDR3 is TGTGCCAGCAGTTACTCGGGTGGAGGGGGAGGCACTGAAGCTTTCTTT.

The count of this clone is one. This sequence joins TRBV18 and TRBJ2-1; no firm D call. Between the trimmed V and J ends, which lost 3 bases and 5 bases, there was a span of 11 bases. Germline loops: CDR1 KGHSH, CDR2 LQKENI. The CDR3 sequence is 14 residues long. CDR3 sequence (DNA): TGTGCCAGCTCACCTCCGGCTAGAAACAATGAGCAGTTCTTC. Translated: CASSPPARNNEQFF.

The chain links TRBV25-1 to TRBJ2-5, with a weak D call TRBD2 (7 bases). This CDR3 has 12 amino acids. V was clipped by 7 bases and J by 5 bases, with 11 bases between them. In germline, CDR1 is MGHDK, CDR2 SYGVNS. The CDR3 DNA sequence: TGTGCCAGCACAAGGGGGGGGGAGACCCAGTACTTC. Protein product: CASTRGGETQYF.

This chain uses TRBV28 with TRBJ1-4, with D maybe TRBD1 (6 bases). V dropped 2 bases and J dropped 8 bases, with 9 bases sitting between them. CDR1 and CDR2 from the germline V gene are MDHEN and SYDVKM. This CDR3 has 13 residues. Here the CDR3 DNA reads TGTGCCAGCAGTTTACAGGGGCGGGAAAAACTGTTTTTT. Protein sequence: CASSLQGREKLFF.

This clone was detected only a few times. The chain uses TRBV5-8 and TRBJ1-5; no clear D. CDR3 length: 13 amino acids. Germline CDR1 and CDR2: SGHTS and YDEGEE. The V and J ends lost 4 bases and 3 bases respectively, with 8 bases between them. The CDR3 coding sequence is TGTGCCAGCAGCCGTTCGGTCAATCAGCCCCAGCATTTT. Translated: CASSRSVNQPQHF.

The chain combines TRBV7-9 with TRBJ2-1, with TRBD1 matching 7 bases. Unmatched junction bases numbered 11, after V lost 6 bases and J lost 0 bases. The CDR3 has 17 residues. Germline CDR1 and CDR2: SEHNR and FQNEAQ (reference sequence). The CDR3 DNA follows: TGTGCCAGCAGGGCAGGGGGTCGTCAGAGCTCCTACAATGAGCAGTTCTTC. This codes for CASRAGGRQSSYNEQFF.

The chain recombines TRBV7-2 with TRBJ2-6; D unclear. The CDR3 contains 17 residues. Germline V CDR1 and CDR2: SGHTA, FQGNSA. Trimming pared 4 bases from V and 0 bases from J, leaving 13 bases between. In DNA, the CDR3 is TGTGCCAGCAGCTCCTTCTTTCGGCTCTCTGGGGCCAACGTCCTGACTTTC. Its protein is CASSSFFRLSGANVLTF.

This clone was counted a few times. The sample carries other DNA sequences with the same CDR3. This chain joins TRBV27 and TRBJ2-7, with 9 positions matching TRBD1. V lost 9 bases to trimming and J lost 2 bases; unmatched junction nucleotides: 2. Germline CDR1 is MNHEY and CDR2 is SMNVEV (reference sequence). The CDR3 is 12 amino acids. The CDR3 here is CASRTGAYEQYF. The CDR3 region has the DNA TGTGCCAGTAGGACAGGGGCCTACGAGCAGTACTTC.

CDR3 in DNA: TGCGCCAGCAGCTCGCAGGGGGCCACCGGGGAGCTGTTTTTT. It is translated as CASSSQGATGELFF. V and J are TRBV5-1 and TRBJ2-2; TRBD1 aligns across 8 bases. V trimming: 3 bases; J trimming: 4 bases; junction bases outside the gene matches: 2. This CDR3 has 14 residues. CDR1 SGHRS and CDR2 YFSETQ come from the germline V gene.

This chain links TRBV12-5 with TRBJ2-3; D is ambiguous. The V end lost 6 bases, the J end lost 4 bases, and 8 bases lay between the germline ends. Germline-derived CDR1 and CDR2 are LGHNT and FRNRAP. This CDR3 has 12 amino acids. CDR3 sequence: CASGESADTQYF. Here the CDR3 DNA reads TGTGCTAGTGGGGAGAGCGCAGATACGCAGTATTTT.

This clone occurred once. This CDR3 reads CASSLETGYYGYTF. The DNA of the CDR3 is TGTGCCAGCAGCTTGGAGACAGGGTACTATGGCTACACCTTC. This rearrangement joins TRBV5-4 to TRBJ1-2; TRBD1 matches 7 bases. V lost 0 bases and J lost 3; bases outside the gene matches: 2. The V gene's germline CDR1 is SGHNT and CDR2 YYREEE (reference sequence). The CDR3 loop spans 14 amino acids.

The CDR3, as DNA: TGTGCCACCTCGTCCGGCGGGACTACGAACACCGGGGAGCTGTTTTTT. Amino acids: CATSSGGTTNTGELFF. J is TRBJ2-2 and V is TRBV19; TRBD2 agrees at 7 bases. Germline V gene sequence: CDR1 LNHDA, CDR2 SQIVND (reference sequence). This CDR3 is 16 amino acids long. Trimming at V came to 10 bases and at J to 0 bases, leaving 11 bases not matched to a gene.

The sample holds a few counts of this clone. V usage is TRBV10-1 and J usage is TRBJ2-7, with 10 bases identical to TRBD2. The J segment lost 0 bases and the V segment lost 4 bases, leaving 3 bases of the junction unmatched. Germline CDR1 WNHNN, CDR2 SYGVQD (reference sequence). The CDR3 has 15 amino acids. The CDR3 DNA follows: TGCGCCAGCAGTGCCGTAGCGGGGGGCTCCTACGAGCAGTACTTC. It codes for CASSAVAGGSYEQYF.

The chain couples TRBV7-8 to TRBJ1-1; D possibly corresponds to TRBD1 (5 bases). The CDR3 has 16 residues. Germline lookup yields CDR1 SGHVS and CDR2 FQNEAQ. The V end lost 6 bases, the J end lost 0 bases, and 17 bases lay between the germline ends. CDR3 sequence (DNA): TGTGCCAGCAGGGGGCCGAGGCGAAGTTTGAACACTGAAGCTTTCTTT. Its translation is CASRGPRRSLNTEAFF.

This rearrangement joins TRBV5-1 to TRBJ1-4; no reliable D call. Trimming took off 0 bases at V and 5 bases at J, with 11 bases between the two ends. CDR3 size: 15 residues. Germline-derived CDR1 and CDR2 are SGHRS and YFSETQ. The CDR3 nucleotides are TGCGCCAGCAGCTTGGCCAGTGTCGGAAATGAAAAACTGTTTTTT. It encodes CASSLASVGNEKLFF.

The chain's CDR3 is CAWIDYTEAFF. CDR3 nucleotides: TGTGCCTGGATTGATTACACTGAAGCTTTCTTT. V usage is TRBV30 and J usage is TRBJ1-1; unclear D gene. The CDR3 covers 11 residues. The germline CDR1 and CDR2 sequences are GTSNPN and SVGIG (reference sequence). Between the trimmed V and J ends, which lost 4 bases and 3 bases, there was a span of 6 bases.

CDR3: CASSLVEGKTQYF. The CDR3 DNA sequence: TGTGCCAGCAGCTTAGTCGAGGGGAAGACCCAGTACTTC. The chain joins TRBV7-9 to TRBJ2-5; D might be TRBD1 or TRBD2, each matching 5 bases. Germline lookup yields CDR1 SEHNR and CDR2 FQNEAQ (reference sequence). V shed 1 base and J shed 6 bases, with 9 bases lying between them. This CDR3 has 13 amino acids.

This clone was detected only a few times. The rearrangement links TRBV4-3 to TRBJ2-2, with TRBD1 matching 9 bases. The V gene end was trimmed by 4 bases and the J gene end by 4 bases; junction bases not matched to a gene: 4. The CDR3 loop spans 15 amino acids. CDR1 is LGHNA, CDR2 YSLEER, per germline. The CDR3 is CASSPPTGGTGELFF. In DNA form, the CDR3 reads TGCGCCAGCAGCCCACCGACAGGGGGCACCGGGGAGCTGTTTTTT.

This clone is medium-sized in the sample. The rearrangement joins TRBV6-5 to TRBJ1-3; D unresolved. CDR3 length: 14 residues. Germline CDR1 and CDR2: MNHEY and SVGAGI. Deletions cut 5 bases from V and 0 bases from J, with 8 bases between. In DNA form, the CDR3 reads TGTGCCAGCAGTCTTATTTCCTCTGGAAACACCATATATTTT. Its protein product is CASSLISSGNTIYF.

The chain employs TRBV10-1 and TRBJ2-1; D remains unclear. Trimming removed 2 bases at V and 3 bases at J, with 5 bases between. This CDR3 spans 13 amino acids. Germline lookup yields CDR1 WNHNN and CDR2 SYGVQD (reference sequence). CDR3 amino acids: CASSEAGYNEQFF. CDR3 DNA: TGCGCCAGCAGTGAGGCAGGCTACAATGAGCAGTTCTTC.

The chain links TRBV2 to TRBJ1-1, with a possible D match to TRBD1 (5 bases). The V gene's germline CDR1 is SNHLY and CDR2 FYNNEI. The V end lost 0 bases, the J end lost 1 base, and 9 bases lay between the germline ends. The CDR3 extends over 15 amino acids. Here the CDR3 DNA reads TGTGCCAGCAGTGAAGCAGGGGCCGGGAACACTGAAGCTTTCTTT. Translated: CASSEAGAGNTEAFF.

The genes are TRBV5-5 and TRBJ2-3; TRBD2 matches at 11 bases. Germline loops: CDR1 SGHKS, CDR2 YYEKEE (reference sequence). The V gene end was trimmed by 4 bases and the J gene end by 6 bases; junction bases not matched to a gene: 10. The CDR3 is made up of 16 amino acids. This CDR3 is CASSRELAGGRDTQYF. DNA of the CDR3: TGTGCCAGCAGCCGCGAGCTAGCGGGAGGCCGGGATACGCAGTATTTT. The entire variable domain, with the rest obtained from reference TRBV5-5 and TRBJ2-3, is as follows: DAGVTQSPTHLIKTRGQQVTLRCSPISGHKSVSWYQQVLGQGPQFIFQYYEKEERGRGNFPDRFSARQFPNYSSELNVNALLLGDSALYLCASSRELAGGRDTQYFGPGTRLTVL.

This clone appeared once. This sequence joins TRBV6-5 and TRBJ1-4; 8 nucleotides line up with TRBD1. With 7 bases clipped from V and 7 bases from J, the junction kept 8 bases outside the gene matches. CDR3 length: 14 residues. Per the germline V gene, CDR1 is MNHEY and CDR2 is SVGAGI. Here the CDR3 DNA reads TGTGCCAGCAAATCCGGGACAGGACTTGAAAAACTGTTTTTT. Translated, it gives CASKSGTGLEKLFF.

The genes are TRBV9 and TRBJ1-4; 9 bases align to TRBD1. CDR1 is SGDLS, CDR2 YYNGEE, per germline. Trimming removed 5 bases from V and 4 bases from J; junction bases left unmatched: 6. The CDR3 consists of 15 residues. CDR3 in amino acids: CASSWAGQGNEKLFF. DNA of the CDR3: TGTGCCAGCAGTTGGGCGGGACAGGGTAATGAAAAACTGTTTTTT.

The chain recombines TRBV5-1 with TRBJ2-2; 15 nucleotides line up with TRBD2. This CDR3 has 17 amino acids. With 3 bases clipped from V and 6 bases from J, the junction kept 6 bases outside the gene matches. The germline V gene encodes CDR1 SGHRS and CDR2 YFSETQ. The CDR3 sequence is CASSWRTSGRAAGELFF. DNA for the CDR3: TGCGCCAGCAGCTGGAGGACTAGCGGGAGGGCCGCCGGGGAGCTGTTTTTT.